This section outlines one TCR beta chain sequence together with its context. Its antigen is unidentified. In the same sample, other DNA sequences code for this CDR3. Here immunoSEQ multiplex PCR was the method, and the copy in TCRdb shows in-frame clones only, minus some. The sample includes about 55,000 clones, roughly nine tenths of them seen just once. This entry belongs to a study of OX40 agonist ivuxolimab in advanced cancers. As for the study in general: Patients undergoing dose escalation presented with hepatocellular carcinoma, melanoma, renal cell or head and neck cancer. Participants averaged about 60 years of age (range roughly 23 to 79) and were around 80% male. Study-level findings and limits: At 0.1 to 3.0 mg/kg and by week 6, CD4+ and CD8+ T cells in the blood had expanded clonally. Expanded peripheral T-cell antigen specificity went undetermined.

Trimming stripped 6 bases from V and 1 base from J, with 5 bases between. The length of the CDR3 is 12 residues. Germline CDR1 reads SGHRS; CDR2 reads YFSETQ. The specimen was CD4+ or CD8+ T cells sorted from blood, collected in a trial of the OX40 agonist ivuxolimab. The chain recombines TRBV5-1 with TRBJ2-1; D uncertain. The sequence was obtained from an adult with an advanced solid tumor such as melanoma, head and neck, liver or kidney cancer. The CDR3 DNA reads as TGCGCCAGCACTGAGTCCTACAATGAGCAGTTCTTC. Amino acid sequence: CASTESYNEQFF.